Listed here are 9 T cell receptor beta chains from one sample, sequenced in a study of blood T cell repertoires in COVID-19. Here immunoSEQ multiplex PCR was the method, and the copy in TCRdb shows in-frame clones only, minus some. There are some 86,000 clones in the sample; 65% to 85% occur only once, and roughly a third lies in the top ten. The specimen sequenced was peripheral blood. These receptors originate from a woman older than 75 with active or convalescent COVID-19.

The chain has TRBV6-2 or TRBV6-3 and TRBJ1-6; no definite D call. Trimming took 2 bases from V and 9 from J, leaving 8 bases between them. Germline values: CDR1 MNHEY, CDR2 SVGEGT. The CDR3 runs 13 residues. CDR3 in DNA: TGTGCCAGCAGTTACGTCCCGGGTTCACCCCTCCACTTT. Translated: CASSYVPGSPLHF.

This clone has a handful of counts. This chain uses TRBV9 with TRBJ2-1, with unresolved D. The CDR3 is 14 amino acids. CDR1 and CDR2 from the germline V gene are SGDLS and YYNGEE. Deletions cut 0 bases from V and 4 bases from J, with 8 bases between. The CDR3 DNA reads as TGTGCCAGCAGCGTAGGTTGGAGTTACAATGAGCAGTTCTTC. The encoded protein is CASSVGWSYNEQFF.

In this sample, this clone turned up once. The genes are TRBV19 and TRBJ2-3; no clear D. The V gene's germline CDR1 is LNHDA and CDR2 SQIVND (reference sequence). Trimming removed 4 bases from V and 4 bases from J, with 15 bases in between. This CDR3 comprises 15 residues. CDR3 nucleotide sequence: TGTGCCAGTAGTACGTCACCTCTAGTGTCAGATACGCAGTATTTT. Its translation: CASSTSPLVSDTQYF.

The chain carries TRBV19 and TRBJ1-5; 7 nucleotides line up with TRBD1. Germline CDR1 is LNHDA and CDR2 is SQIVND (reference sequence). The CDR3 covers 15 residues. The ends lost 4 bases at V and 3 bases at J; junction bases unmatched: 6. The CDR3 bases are TGTGCCAGTAGTAATGGACAGGCCTACAATCAGCCCCAGCATTTT. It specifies CASSNGQAYNQPQHF.

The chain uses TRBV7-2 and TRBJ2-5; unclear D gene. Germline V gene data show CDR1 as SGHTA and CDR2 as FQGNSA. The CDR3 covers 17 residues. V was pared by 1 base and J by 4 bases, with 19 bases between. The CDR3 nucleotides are TGTGCCAGCAGCTTAGTGTCGGGTGGAAAACGTGGAGAGACCCAGTACTTC. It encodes CASSLVSGGKRGETQYF. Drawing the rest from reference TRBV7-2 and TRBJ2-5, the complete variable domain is GAGVSQSPSNKVTEKGKDVELRCDPISGHTALYWYRQSLGQGLEFLIYFQGNSAPDKSGLPSDRFSAERTGGSVSTLTIQRTQQEDSAVYLCASSLVSGGKRGETQYFGPGTRLLVL.

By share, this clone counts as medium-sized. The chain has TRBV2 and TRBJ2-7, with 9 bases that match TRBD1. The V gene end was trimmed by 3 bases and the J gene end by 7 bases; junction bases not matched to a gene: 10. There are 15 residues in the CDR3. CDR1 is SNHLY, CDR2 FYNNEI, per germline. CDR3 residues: CASSDPDRGRREQYF. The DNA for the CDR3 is TGTGCCAGCAGTGACCCGGACAGGGGACGAAGGGAGCAGTACTTC.

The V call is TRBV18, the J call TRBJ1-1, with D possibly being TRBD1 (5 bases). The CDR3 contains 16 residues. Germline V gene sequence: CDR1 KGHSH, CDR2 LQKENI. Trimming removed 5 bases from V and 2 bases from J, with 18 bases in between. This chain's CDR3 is CASSSEIVGANTEAFF. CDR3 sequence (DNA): TGTGCCAGCTCATCGGAGATTGTAGGGGCTAACACTGAAGCTTTCTTT. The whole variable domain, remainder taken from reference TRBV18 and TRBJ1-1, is NAGVMQNPRHLVRRRGQEARLRCSPMKGHSHVYWYRQLPEEGLKFMVYLQKENIIDESGMPKERFSAEFPKEGPSILRIQQVVRGDSAAYFCASSSEIVGANTEAFFGQGTRLTVV.

In DNA, the CDR3 is TGTGCCAGCAGCTTCGGGACAGATACGCAGTATTTT. Its translation: CASSFGTDTQYF. This sequence joins TRBV5-4 and TRBJ2-3; unclear D gene. CDR1 is SGHNT, CDR2 YYREEE, per germline (reference sequence). CDR3 length: 12 residues. The V and J ends lost 2 bases and 3 bases respectively, with 4 bases between them.

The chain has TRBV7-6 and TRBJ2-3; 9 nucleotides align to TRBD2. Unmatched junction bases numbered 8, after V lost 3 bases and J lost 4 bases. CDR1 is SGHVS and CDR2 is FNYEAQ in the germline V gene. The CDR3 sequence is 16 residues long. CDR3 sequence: CASSLSVAGDPDTQYF. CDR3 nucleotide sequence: TGTGCCAGCAGCTTGTCCGTAGCGGGGGACCCAGATACGCAGTATTTT.